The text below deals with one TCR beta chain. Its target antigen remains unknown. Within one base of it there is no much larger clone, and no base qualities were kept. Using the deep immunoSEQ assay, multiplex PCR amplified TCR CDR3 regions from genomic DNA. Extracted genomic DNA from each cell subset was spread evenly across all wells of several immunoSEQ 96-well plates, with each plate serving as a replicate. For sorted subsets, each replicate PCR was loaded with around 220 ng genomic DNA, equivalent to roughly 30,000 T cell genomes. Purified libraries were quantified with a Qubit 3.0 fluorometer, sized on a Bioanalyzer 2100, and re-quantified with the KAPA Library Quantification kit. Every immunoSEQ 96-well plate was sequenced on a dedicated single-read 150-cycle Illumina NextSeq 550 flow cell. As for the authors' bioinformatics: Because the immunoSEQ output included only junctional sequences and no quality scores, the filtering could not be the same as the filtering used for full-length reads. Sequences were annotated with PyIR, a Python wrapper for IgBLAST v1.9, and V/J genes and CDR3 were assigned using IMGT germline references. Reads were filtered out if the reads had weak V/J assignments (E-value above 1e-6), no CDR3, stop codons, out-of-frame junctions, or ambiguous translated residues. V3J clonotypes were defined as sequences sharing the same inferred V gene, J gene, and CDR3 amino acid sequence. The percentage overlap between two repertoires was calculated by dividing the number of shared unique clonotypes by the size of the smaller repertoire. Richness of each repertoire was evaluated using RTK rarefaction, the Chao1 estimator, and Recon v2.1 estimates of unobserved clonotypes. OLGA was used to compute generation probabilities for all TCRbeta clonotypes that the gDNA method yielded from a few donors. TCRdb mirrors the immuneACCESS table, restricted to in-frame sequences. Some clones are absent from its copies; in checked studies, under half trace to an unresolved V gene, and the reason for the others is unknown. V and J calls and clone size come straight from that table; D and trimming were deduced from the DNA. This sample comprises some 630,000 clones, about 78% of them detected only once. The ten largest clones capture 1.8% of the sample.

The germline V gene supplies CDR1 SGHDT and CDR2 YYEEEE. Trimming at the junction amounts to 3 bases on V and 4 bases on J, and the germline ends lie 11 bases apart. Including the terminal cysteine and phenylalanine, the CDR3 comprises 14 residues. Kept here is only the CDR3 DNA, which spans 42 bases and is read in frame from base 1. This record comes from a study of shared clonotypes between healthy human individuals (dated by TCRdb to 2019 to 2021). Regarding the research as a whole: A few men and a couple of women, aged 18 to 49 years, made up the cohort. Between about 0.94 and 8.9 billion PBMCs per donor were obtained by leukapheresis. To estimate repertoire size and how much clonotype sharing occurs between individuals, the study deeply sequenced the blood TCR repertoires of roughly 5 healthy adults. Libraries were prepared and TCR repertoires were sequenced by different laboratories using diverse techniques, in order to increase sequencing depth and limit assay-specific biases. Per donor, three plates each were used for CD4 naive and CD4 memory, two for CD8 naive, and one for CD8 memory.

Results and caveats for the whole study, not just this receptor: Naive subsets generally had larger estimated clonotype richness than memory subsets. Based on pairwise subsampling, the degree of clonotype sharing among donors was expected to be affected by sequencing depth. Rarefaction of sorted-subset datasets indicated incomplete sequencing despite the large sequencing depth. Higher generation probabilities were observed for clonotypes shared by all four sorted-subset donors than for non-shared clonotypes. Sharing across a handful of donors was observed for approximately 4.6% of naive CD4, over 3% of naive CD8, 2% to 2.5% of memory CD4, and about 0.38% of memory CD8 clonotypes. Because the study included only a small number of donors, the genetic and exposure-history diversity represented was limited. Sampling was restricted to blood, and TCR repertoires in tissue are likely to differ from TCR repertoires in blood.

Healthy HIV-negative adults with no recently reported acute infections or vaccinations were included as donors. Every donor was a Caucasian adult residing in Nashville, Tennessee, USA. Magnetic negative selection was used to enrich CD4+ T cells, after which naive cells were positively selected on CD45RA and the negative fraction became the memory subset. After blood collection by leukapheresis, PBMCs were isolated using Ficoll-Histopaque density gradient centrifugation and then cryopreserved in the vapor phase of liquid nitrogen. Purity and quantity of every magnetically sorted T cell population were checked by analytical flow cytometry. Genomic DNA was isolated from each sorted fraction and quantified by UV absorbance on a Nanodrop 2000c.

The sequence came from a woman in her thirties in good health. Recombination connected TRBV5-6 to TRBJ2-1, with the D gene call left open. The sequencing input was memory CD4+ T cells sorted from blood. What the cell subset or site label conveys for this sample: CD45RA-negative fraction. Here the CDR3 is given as CASSWGYLYNEQFF. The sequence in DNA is TGTGCCAGCAGCTGGGGTTACCTGTACAATGAGCAGTTCTTC.